Detailed here is one T cell receptor (beta chain). Its antigen is unknown. Base qualities are not recorded, but no much larger clone differs from it by a single base. These data originate in a study of STAT5B mutations in CD4+ large granular lymphocyte leukemia (dated by TCRdb to between 2022 and 2023). Broadly, across the study: Among healthy controls, the CDR3 'QG' motif was associated with a particular HLA allele. The study compared the TCRbeta repertoires of patients with CD4+ T-cell large granular lymphocyte leukemia against the TCRbeta repertoires of healthy blood donors. The purity of purified fractions was confirmed by flow cytometry on FACSCanto II or FACSVerse to exceed 95% among lymphocytes. Overall study results and their limits: Greater clonality appeared to be present in CD4-sorted patient repertoires than in healthy CD4+ repertoires, and the difference was retained after the putative leukemic clones were removed. Data were not HLA-matched; higher clonality in CD4+ versus CD8+ T-LGLL could reflect the relatively small sample size. Enrichment of TRBV06-family usage was observed among the top patient clones (8/27) relative to healthy controls (2/35). Main leukemic clonotypes were private to each patient, although about a quarter of the main leukemic clonotypes were found at low frequency in the non-leukemic repertoires of other patients.

Healthy controls were 37 blood donors whose buffy coats came from the Finnish Red Cross blood service. All TCR-sequenced material derived from peripheral blood: patient blood samples and healthy donor buffy coats. Ficoll-Hypaque gradient centrifugation was used to isolate peripheral blood mononuclear cells. For the healthy controls, CD4+ cells were obtained from buffy coats by magnetic purification. Genomic DNA was extracted using the Gentra Puregene Cell and Tissue kit, and a Qubit 2.0 fluorometer was used to quantify it. The immunoSEQ assay at survey resolution was used to sequence TCRbeta rearrangements from genomic DNA. The authors' analysis ran thus. A lowest detectable productive clonotype frequency of 2.59 x 10-5 was observed in the TCR sequencing data. Only productive TCRbeta rearrangements, defined as complete and in-frame sequences, were included in the analyses. Simpson clonality, calculated in the immunoSEQ Analyzer version 3.0, was used as the measure of sample clonality. Based on frequency, clones were grouped as very rare, small, medium, large (1-20%) or hyperexpanded (>20%). OLGA 1.2.3 estimated generation probabilities, VDJtools produced V-gene circos plots, VDJdb was queried for specificities, and GLIPH identified CDR3 motifs. TCRdb limited this immuneACCESS table to in-frame rearrangements with V and J called. A share of clones is missing; checked studies link under half to unresolved V genes, and the rest is unexplained. That table furnishes V, J and clone size, whereas the DNA furnished D and trimming. Within this sample are under 35,000 clones, with 74% of them counted one time only. The ten largest clones represent 0.29% of the sample.

The V and J ends are trimmed by 0 bases and 2 bases, leaving 8 bases between them. The CDR3 numbers 14 residues from cysteine through phenylalanine. Here the CDR3 DNA is all that survives: 42 bases in frame from base 1. CDR1 and CDR2, per the germline V gene, are SGHRS and YFSETQ. This TCR was recovered from a human donor in good health. Sequencing was carried out using CD4+ T cells from blood buffy coats. This sequence uses TRBV5-1 and TRBJ1-1, with the D gene call left open. The nucleotide sequence reads as follows: TGCGCCAGCAGCTTGGCTCCGAGCAACACTGAAGCTTTCTTT. Translated, it gives CASSLAPSNTEAFF.